This entry lists 9 T cell receptor beta chains sequenced from one sample in a study of monozygotic twins with inflammatory bowel disease (dated by TCRdb to about 2019). Library construction relied on 5' RACE. Sequencing was performed on an Illumina HiSeq 2500. TCRdb reprocessed the reads and provides one entry for every CDR3 protein sequence; no DNA is given. The record for this sample contains over 100,000 distinct CDR3 sequences. About an eighth of the sample lies in the top ten. Material for sequencing was blood. The receptors stem from a human donor with ulcerative colitis or Crohn's disease, or a healthy co-twin of an affected twin (not recorded which).

The chain joins TRBV6-2 or TRBV6-3 to TRBJ2-1; the D call of TRBD1 rests on TCRdb alone, since no DNA is present to check it. CDR3 length: 15 amino acids. Germline loops: CDR1 MNHEY, CDR2 SVGEGT. The CDR3 reads CASRIGTGGYNEQFF.

The chain recombines TRBV6-6 with TRBJ2-7. Germline loops: CDR1 MNHNY, CDR2 SVGAGI (reference sequence). The CDR3 contains 13 residues. CDR3: CASSIDSLYEQYF.

V and J are TRBV6-1 and TRBJ1-2; TCRdb reports TRBD1, a call that lacks DNA to check it against. The CDR3 consists of 14 residues. Looked up from germline, CDR1 is MNHNS and CDR2 is SASEGT. The CDR3 loop reads CASSRTGPNYGYTF.

The rearrangement joins TRBV24-1 to TRBJ2-1; the D call of TRBD2 rests on TCRdb alone, since no DNA is present to check it. This CDR3 contains 17 residues. CDR1 KGHDR and CDR2 SFDVKD come from the germline V gene. This chain's CDR3 is CATSDPPGLSSYNEQFF.

The chain employs TRBV7-2 and TRBJ2-5; TCRdb gives TRBD1 as the D gene, but with no DNA this cannot be confirmed. In germline, CDR1 is SGHTA, CDR2 FQGNSA. This CDR3 has 16 amino acids. CDR3 amino acids: CASSLARGPGRETQYF.

The chain combines TRBV3-1 with TRBJ1-2. Germline V gene sequence: CDR1 LGHDT, CDR2 YNNKEL (reference sequence). The CDR3 extends over 15 amino acids. The CDR3 protein is CASSQDEDGNYGYTF.

The J gene is TRBJ2-7, the V gene TRBV7-2; TCRdb selects TRBD2, and the lack of DNA leaves this call unchecked. The CDR3 has 14 residues. The V gene's germline CDR1 is SGHTA and CDR2 FQGNSA. CDR3 protein: CASSPAGFGNEQYF.

This chain joins TRBV7-9 and TRBJ1-4. Looked up from germline, CDR1 is SEHNR and CDR2 is FQNEAQ (reference sequence). The CDR3 length is 13 residues. This CDR3 is CASSLIWDEKLFF.

This chain uses TRBV5-1 with TRBJ2-1; TCRdb reports TRBD2, a call that lacks DNA to check it against. The CDR3 totals 14 residues. Germline lookup yields CDR1 SGHRS and CDR2 YFSETQ. The CDR3 sequence: CASSLGTSRNEQFF. Full variable domain (outside the CDR3, taken from reference TRBV5-1 and TRBJ2-1): KAGVTQTPRYLIKTRGQQVTLSCSPISGHRSVSWYQQTPGQGLQFLFEYFSETQRNKGNFPGRFSGRQFSNSRSEMNVSTLELGDSALYLCASSLGTSRNEQFFGPGTRLTVL.